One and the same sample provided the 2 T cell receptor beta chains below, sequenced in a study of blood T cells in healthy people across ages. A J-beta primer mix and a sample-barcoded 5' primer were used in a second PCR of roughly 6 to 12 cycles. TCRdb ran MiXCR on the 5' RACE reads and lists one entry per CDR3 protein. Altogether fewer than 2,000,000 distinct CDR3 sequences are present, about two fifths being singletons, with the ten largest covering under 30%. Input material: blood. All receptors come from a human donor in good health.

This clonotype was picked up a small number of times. This chain's CDR3 is CASKSVSVQGGGQPQHF. As DNA, the CDR3 is TGTGCCAGCAAATCGGTTTCGGTACAGGGCGGGGGTCAGCCCCAGCATTTT. This chain connects TRBV6-2 or TRBV6-3 to TRBJ1-5; the D gene is possibly TRBD1 (6 bases). Germline CDR1 MNHEY, CDR2 SVGEGT. The CDR3 consists of 17 residues. V lost 7 bases and J 6 bases, leaving 25 bases between the germline ends.

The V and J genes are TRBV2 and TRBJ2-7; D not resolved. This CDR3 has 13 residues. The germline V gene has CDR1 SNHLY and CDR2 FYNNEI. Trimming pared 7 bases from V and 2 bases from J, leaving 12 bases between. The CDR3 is CASTESLAYEQYF. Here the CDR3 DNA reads TGTGCCAGCACCGAAAGTCTCGCCTACGAGCAGTACTTC.